This T cell receptor (beta chain) appears in the sequencing data of a study of T cell clones after liver transplantation. General study findings and limits: Donor-reactive sequences fell more than third party-reactive ones, suggesting partial deletion.

Of note for this clone: Its antigen remains unknown.

Assay: immunoSEQ multiplex PCR; the TCRdb copy retains only in-frame clones and omits some. The top ten clones hold about 2.8% of a sample with 65,000 to 80,000 clones, over 80% of them seen once. CDR3 length: 15 amino acids. V lost 4 bases to trimming and J lost 5 bases, with 17 bases between them. The germline CDR1 and CDR2 sequences are LGHNA and YSLEER. This material consisted of CD4+ T cells from blood, taken at the 22-month timepoint. The sequence derives from a human patient who received a liver transplant. These T cells may partly come from the graft donor. This sequence joins TRBV4-3 and TRBJ1-2; TRBD1 is a possible D gene (6 bases). The CDR3 sequence: CASSPQRGGRYGYTF. DNA of the CDR3: TGCGCCAGCAGCCCGCAGCGGGGGGGCAGGTATGGCTACACCTTC.